This is a list of T cell receptor beta chains from one sample in a study of T-cell reconstitution after alpha-beta-depleted transplantation in children. TCRdb independently ran MiXCR on the PCR reads; one entry per CDR3 protein. The data hold about 610,000 distinct CDR3 sequences, with over 9.5% observed a single time. The sample here was PBMCs from the stem cell graft donor, taken from the stem cell graft. These receptors came from a human donor who donated a stem cell graft to a child with acute myeloid leukemia. Each CDR3 is given with its conserved first and last residue. The order of the fields is clone size, V gene, D gene, J gene, CDR3 protein, CDR3 DNA. The D gene is left open where the match is weak. Rows give clone size only sometimes, using once, few, many, or a class for an expanded clone.

many,TRBV18,.,TRBJ2-5,CASSPLKGETQYF,TGTGCCAGCTCACCTTTGAAAGGAGAGACCCAGTACTTC
many,TRBV5-1,TRBD2,TRBJ2-1,CASSSKRGVPRDNEQFF,TGCGCCAGCAGCTCTAAGCGGGGAGTCCCTCGGGACAATGAGCAGTTCTTC
few,TRBV28,.,TRBJ2-5,CAGGEDSNRETQYF,TGTGCCGGAGGCGAGGACTCCAATAGGGAGACCCAGTACTTC
.,TRBV20-1,TRBD2,TRBJ2-3,CSARDPHASGSTDTQYF,TGCAGTGCTAGAGACCCCCACGCTAGCGGGAGCACAGATACGCAGTATTTT
few,TRBV11-3,TRBD1,TRBJ2-2,CASSRQGVSGELFF,TGTGCCAGCAGCAGACAGGGGGTATCCGGGGAGCTGTTTTTT
.,TRBV7-2,TRBD2,TRBJ2-2,CASSLALAGTGELFF,TGTGCCAGCAGCTTAGCACTAGCGGGGACCGGGGAGCTGTTTTTT
few,TRBV7-9,.,TRBJ2-7,CASSQRDSYEQYF,TGTGCCAGCAGCCAGCGAGACTCCTACGAGCAGTACTTC
many,TRBV28,TRBD2,TRBJ2-2,CASRKRSSGFTGELFF,TGTGCCAGCAGAAAACGTTCTAGCGGCTTCACCGGGGAGCTGTTTTTT
.,TRBV7-3,.,TRBJ2-1,CASSLQGPGDEQFF,TGTGCCAGCAGCTTACAGGGCCCGGGCGATGAGCAGTTCTTC
.,TRBV10-3,TRBD2,TRBJ2-1,CAISGTSGSSEQFF,TGTGCCATCAGCGGGACTAGCGGGAGCTCTGAGCAGTTCTTC
many,TRBV12-3/TRBV12-4,TRBD2,TRBJ2-3,CASTAGTEGLAVSTDTQYF,TGTGCCAGCACAGCAGGCACTGAGGGACTAGCGGTGAGCACAGATACGCAGTATTTT
.,TRBV29-1,.,TRBJ2-3,CSVRTRERTDTQYF,TGCAGCGTTCGGACGCGGGAACGAACAGATACGCAGTATTTT
.,TRBV6-5,TRBD1,TRBJ1-2,CASSYGPLTGGAGGYTF,TGTGCCAGCAGTTACGGGCCCCTAACAGGGGGCGCAGGTGGCTACACCTTC
.,TRBV7-2,TRBD2,TRBJ2-7,CASSLGEGGYEQYF,TGTGCCAGCAGCTTAGGGGAGGGTGGCTACGAGCAGTACTTC
few,TRBV5-6,TRBD2,TRBJ2-3,CASSLRASGSLDTQYF,TGTGCCAGCAGCTTGAGGGCTAGCGGGAGTTTGGATACGCAGTATTTT
few,TRBV9,TRBD2,TRBJ2-7,CASSVEAGTTYEQYF,TGTGCCAGCAGCGTAGAAGCCGGGACTACCTACGAGCAGTACTTC
few,TRBV4-1,TRBD2,TRBJ2-1,CASSQGLAGGLGNNEQFF,TGCGCCAGCAGCCAAGGACTAGCGGGAGGGCTGGGCAACAATGAGCAGTTCTTC
.,TRBV12-3/TRBV12-4,.,TRBJ1-1,CASSPPSVSNTEAFF,TGTGCCAGCAGCCCCCCCAGCGTATCGAACACTGAAGCTTTCTTT
many,TRBV27,.,TRBJ2-1,CASSSPSESYNEQFF,TGTGCCAGCAGTTCTCCAAGTGAATCCTACAATGAGCAGTTCTTC